Listed below are T cell receptor beta chains from one sample, sequenced in a study of T cell clones after liver transplantation. Here immunoSEQ multiplex PCR was the method, and the copy in TCRdb shows in-frame clones only, minus some. The data contain 75,000 to 85,000 clones, less than 90% of them singletons. The sample here was CD4+ T cells from blood, taken at the 22-month timepoint. These receptor sequences come from a human patient who received a liver transplant. The T cells may partly be graft donor cells. Each CDR3 is given with its conserved first and last residue. The order of the fields is D gene, J gene, clone size, V gene, CDR3 DNA, CDR3 protein. The D gene is left open where the match is weak. Part of the rows lack a size; the others show once, few, many or a class for expanded clones.

. | TRBJ2-5 | . | TRBV7-2 | TGTGCCAGCAGCTCAACCTCCCAGGGATCTGGGGAGACCCAGTACTTC | CASSSTSQGSGETQYF
. | TRBJ1-2 | . | TRBV10-3 | TGTGCCAACAGTCCGGGACGCGGAGGCTCTGGCTACACCTTC | CANSPGRGGSGYTF
TRBD1 | TRBJ2-1 | few | TRBV5-1 | TGCGCCAGCAGCTTGCAGGACAGGTCCTACAATGAGCAGTTCTTC | CASSLQDRSYNEQFF
. | TRBJ1-2 | . | TRBV5-5 | TGTGCCAGCAGCTTGGAGTTCGACTATGGCTACACCTTC | CASSLEFDYGYTF
. | TRBJ1-3 | . | TRBV4-2 | TGTGCCAGCAGCCAAGACCGGACAAAGGGAAACACCATATATTTT | CASSQDRTKGNTIYF
. | TRBJ2-7 | . | TRBV6-5 | TGTGCCAGCAGTTCTAGCTCCTACGAGCAGTACTTC | CASSSSSYEQYF
TRBD1 | TRBJ1-2 | . | TRBV6-5 | TGTGCCAGCAGTTCGCCGGACAGGGGGCATTATGGCTACACCTTC | CASSSPDRGHYGYTF
. | TRBJ2-7 | few | TRBV19 | TGTGCCAGTAGTATCTCGGTCCGTTCCTACGAGCAGTACTTC | CASSISVRSYEQYF
TRBD2 | TRBJ2-3 | . | TRBV19 | TGTGCCAGTAGTAAGCTACTAGCGGGAGTGACAGATACGCAGTATTTT | CASSKLLAGVTDTQYF
. | TRBJ2-2 | . | TRBV7-2 | TGTGCCAGCAGCTTAAAAGTCACCGGGGAGCTGTTTTTT | CASSLKVTGELFF
. | TRBJ2-5 | . | TRBV5-4 | TGTGCCAGCAGTCCAAGCGACTACCAAGAGACCCAGTACTTC | CASSPSDYQETQYF
. | TRBJ2-7 | . | TRBV18 | TGTGCCAGCTCACCAACGGCCCCCCCCTACGAGCAGTACTTC | CASSPTAPPYEQYF
. | TRBJ1-6 | . | TRBV19 | TGTGCCAGTAGGACCAATGCCGGGACACTAAATTCACCCCTCCACTTT | CASRTNAGTLNSPLHF
. | TRBJ2-7 | few | TRBV30 | TGTGCCTGGAGTAGGGTACAGGGCGGACGGTACTTC | CAWSRVQGGRYF
. | TRBJ2-5 | once | TRBV6-5 | TGTGCCAGCAGTCCTCAAGGGGGTGGGGGGACCCAGTACTTC | CASSPQGGGGTQYF
. | TRBJ2-7 | few | TRBV19 | TGTGCCAGTAGCTTTTACGACGAGCAGTACTTC | CASSFYDEQYF
TRBD1 | TRBJ2-5 | . | TRBV18 | TGTGCCAGCTCACCTATTGACAGGGAAGGAGAGACCCAGTACTTC | CASSPIDREGETQYF
TRBD2 | TRBJ2-5 | . | TRBV7-7 | TGTGCCAGCAGCTTAGAGGCGGGGGGGCTAGAGACCCAGTACTTC | CASSLEAGGLETQYF
TRBD2 | TRBJ2-1 | . | TRBV7-6 | TGTGCCAGCAGCTTAGCGCGGGGGGATGAGCAGTTCTTC | CASSLARGDEQFF
. | TRBJ1-2 | once | TRBV9 | TGTGCCAGCAGCGTAAGAACTAACTATGGCTACACCTTC | CASSVRTNYGYTF
. | TRBJ1-3 | . | TRBV6-5 | TGTGCCAGCAGATCGCAGGGAGGCTCTGGAAACACCATATATTTT | CASRSQGGSGNTIYF
. | TRBJ1-3 | . | TRBV19 | TGTGCCAGTACCCCGTGGGAGTCGACTGGAAACACCATATATTTT | CASTPWESTGNTIYF
TRBD2 | TRBJ2-5 | . | TRBV28 | TGTGCCAGCAGTTTAACTGGTAGCGGGAGAGGTGGGGAGACCCAGTACTTC | CASSLTGSGRGGETQYF
TRBD2 | TRBJ2-3 | . | TRBV7-3 | TGTGCCAGCAGTCGCGGGAGCCGGGATACGCAGTATTTT | CASSRGSRDTQYF
TRBD1 | TRBJ2-2 | . | TRBV7-3 | TGTGCCAGCGCCGGGACAGCCCACACCGGGGAGCTGTTTTTT | CASAGTAHTGELFF
. | TRBJ2-7 | . | TRBV5-4 | TGTGCCAGCAGCTTGCTGTCGTACGAGCAGTACTTC | CASSLLSYEQYF
. | TRBJ2-4 | . | TRBV28 | TGTGCCAGCGGGGCGGGGGCTAGGGACATTCAGTACTTC | CASGAGARDIQYF
. | TRBJ2-3 | . | TRBV6-5 | TGTGCCAGCACGTTACAGGGCACAGATACGCAGTATTTT | CASTLQGTDTQYF
. | TRBJ2-3 | . | TRBV9 | TGTGCCAGCAGCGTACTCGGGGACACAGATACGCAGTATTTT | CASSVLGDTDTQYF
. | TRBJ2-5 | . | TRBV9 | TGTGCCAGCAGCCGAAGCAGGCAAGGGCAGACCCAGTACTTC | CASSRSRQGQTQYF
. | TRBJ1-1 | . | TRBV7-2 | TGTGCCAGCAGCACCCGGGGGGTACAGATGGGAACTGAAGCTTTCTTT | CASSTRGVQMGTEAFF
. | TRBJ1-2 | . | TRBV6-6 | TGTGCCAGCAGTTACTCGCCACTGAACTATGGCTACACCTTC | CASSYSPLNYGYTF
TRBD2 | TRBJ2-2 | . | TRBV10-3 | TGTGCCATCACCTCGGGACTAGCGGGAGCGGCGAACACCGGGGAGCTGTTTTTT | CAITSGLAGAANTGELFF
. | TRBJ2-4 | . | TRBV6-1 | TGTGCCAGCAGGGGAACCCCTGAGAGGGAGAACATTCAGTACTTC | CASRGTPERENIQYF
TRBD1 | TRBJ1-2 | . | TRBV29-1 | TGCAGCTCTGAGACAGGGGGCGATGGCTACACCTTC | CSSETGGDGYTF
. | TRBJ1-5 | . | TRBV21-1 | TGTGCCAGCAGCGCTCAAGCACGGACAGGGGCTTTATATTGCAATCAGCCCCAGCATTTT | CASSAQARTGALYCNQPQHF
TRBD1 | TRBJ2-5 | . | TRBV7-2 | TGTGCCAGCAGCTTACGGAGACAGGGGGCACGAGAGACCCAGTACTTC | CASSLRRQGARETQYF
. | TRBJ2-3 | . | TRBV4-3 | TGCGCCAGCAGCCAAGGGGGAGCGGCGGGCCCGAGCACAGATACGCAGTATTTT | CASSQGGAAGPSTDTQYF
. | TRBJ1-2 | . | TRBV4-2 | TGTGCCAGCAGCAAGGAAAGAGGCTACACCTTC | CASSKERGYTF
TRBD1 | TRBJ1-5 | . | TRBV18 | TGTGCCAGCTCACCTTACCAGGACAGGTGGTTGCCCCAGCATTTT | CASSPYQDRWLPQHF
. | TRBJ2-5 | . | TRBV7-3 | TGTGCCAGCAGCTTAACCACCAAAGAGACCCAGTACTTC | CASSLTTKETQYF
. | TRBJ2-7 | once | TRBV14 | TGTGCCAGCAGCCAAACGTATACGGGGGGCTCCTCCTACGAGCAGTACTTC | CASSQTYTGGSSYEQYF
TRBD1 | TRBJ1-1 | . | TRBV27 | TGTGCCAGCGGGACAGGGGGCGCAATAGCTTTCTTT | CASGTGGAIAFF
TRBD2 | TRBJ2-7 | . | TRBV7-2 | TGTGCCAGCAGCTTAGATAGGCGGGAGGGAACCTACGAGCAGTACTTC | CASSLDRREGTYEQYF
TRBD1 | TRBJ2-5 | . | TRBV18 | TGTGCCAGCTCACTGGGACAGCAAGAGACCCAGTACTTC | CASSLGQQETQYF